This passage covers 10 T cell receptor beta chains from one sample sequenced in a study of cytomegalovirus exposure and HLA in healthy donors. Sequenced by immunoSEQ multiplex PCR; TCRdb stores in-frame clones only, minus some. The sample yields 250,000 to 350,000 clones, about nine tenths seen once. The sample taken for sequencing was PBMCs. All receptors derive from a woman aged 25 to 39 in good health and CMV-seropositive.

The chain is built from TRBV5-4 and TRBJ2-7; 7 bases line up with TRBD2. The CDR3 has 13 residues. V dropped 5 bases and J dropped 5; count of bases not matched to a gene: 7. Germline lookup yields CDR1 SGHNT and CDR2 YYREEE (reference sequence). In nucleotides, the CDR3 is TGTGCCAGCAGAGGGTCCGGGACTAACGAGCAGTACTTC. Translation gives CASRGSGTNEQYF.

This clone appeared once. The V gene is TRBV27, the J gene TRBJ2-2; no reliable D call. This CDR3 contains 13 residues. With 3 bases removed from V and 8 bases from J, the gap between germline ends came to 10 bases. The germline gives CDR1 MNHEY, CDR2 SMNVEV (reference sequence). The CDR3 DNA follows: TGTGCCAGCAGTTTGGTACCCGTAGGGGAGCTGTTTTTT. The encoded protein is CASSLVPVGELFF.

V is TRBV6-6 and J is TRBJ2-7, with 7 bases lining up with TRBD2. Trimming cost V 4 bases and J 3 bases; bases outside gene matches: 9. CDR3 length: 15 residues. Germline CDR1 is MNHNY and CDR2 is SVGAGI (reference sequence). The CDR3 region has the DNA TGTGCCAGCAGTTCGACTCTAGCGGCACTCTACGAGCAGTACTTC. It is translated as CASSSTLAALYEQYF.

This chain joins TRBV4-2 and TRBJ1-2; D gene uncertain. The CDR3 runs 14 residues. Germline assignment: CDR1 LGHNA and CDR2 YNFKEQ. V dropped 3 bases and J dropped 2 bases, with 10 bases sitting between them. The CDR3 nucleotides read TGTGCCAGCAGCCACCCCGACGGAAACTATGGCTACACCTTC. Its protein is CASSHPDGNYGYTF.

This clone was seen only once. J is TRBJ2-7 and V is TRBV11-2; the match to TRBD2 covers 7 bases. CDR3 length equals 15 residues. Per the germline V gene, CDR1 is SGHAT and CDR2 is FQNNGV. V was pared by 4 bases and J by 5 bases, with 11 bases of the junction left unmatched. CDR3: CASSSLRGSVDEQYF. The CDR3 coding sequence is TGTGCCAGCAGCTCCCTACGCGGGAGTGTCGACGAGCAGTACTTC.

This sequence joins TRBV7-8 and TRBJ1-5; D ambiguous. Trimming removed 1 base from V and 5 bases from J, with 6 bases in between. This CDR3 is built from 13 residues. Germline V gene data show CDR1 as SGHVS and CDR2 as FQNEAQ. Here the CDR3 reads CASSLVVHQPQHF. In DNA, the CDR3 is TGTGCCAGCAGCTTAGTCGTCCATCAGCCCCAGCATTTT. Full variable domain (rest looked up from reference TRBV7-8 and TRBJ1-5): GAGVSQSPRYKVAKRGQDVALRCDPISGHVSLFWYQQALGQGPEFLTYFQNEAQLDKSGLPSDRFFAERPEGSVSTLKIQRTQQEDSAVYLCASSLVVHQPQHFGDGTRLSIL.

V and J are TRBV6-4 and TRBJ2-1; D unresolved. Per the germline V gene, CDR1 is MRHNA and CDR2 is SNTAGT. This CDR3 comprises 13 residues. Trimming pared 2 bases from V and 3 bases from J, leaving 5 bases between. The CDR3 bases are TGTGCCAGCAGTGACGGCGGCTACAATGAGCAGTTCTTC. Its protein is CASSDGGYNEQFF.

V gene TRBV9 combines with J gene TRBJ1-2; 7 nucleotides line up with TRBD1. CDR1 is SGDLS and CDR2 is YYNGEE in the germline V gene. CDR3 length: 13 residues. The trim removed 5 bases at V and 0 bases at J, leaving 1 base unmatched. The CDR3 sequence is CASRGTANYGYTF. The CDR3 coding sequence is TGTGCCAGCAGAGGGACAGCTAACTATGGCTACACCTTC.

The CDR3 DNA reads as TGTGCCAGCAGCCTGGGACTAGCGGGGGGGAATGAGCAGTTCTTC. Protein: CASSLGLAGGNEQFF. The chain uses TRBV9 and TRBJ2-1, with 16 bases aligning to TRBD2. The V gene end was trimmed by 4 bases and the J gene end by 7 bases; junction bases not matched to a gene: 2. This CDR3 contains 15 residues. Germline-derived CDR1 and CDR2 are SGDLS and YYNGEE.

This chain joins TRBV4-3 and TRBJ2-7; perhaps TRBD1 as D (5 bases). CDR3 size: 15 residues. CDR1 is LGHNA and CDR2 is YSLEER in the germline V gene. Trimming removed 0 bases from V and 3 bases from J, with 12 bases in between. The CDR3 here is CASSQDRRGNYEQYF. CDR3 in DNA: TGCGCCAGCAGCCAAGATCGTAGGGGAAACTACGAGCAGTACTTC.